Listed below are T cell receptor beta chains from one sample, sequenced in a study of cytomegalovirus exposure and HLA in healthy donors. The method was immunoSEQ multiplex PCR; TCRdb's version includes in-frame clones alone and lacks a portion of them. The listing contains approximately 82,000 clones. Sequences were obtained from PBMCs. The origin of the receptors is a woman aged 60-75 years in good health and CMV-seronegative. CDR3s include the opening cysteine and the closing phenylalanine or tryptophan. D genes are given only for firm matches.

TRBV10-1	TRBJ1-2	TRBD1	CASSASDRSFGYTF	TGCGCCAGCAGCGCATCGGACAGGTCTTTCGGCTACACCTTC
TRBV5-1	TRBJ2-3	TRBD1	CASSMGQGSDTQYF	TGCGCCAGCAGCATGGGACAGGGTTCAGATACGCAGTATTTT
TRBV11-2	TRBJ2-1	-	CASSHPSFNNEQFF	TGTGCCAGCAGCCACCCTAGCTTTAACAATGAGCAGTTCTTC
TRBV2	TRBJ1-2	-	CASSEQGGANYGYTF	TGTGCCAGCAGTGAACAGGGCGGAGCTAACTATGGCTACACCTTC
TRBV5-6	TRBJ1-2	TRBD1	CASSLTGGNYGYTF	TGTGCCAGCAGCTTGACAGGGGGAAACTATGGCTACACCTTC
TRBV23-1	TRBJ1-2	-	CAPGFQRYTF	TGCGCCCCAGGGTTTCAACGCTACACCTTC
TRBV7-6	TRBJ2-2	-	CASSSGTHTGELFF	TGTGCCAGCAGCTCCGGGACTCATACCGGGGAGCTGTTTTTT
TRBV28	TRBJ1-4	-	CASSVTQGGEKLFF	TGTGCCAGCAGCGTAACGCAGGGTGGTGAAAAACTGTTTTTT
TRBV6-7	TRBJ2-5	TRBD2	CASRKALGLAANQETQYF	TGTGCCAGCAGGAAGGCGTTGGGACTAGCGGCAAACCAAGAGACCCAGTACTTC
TRBV18	TRBJ2-6	-	CASSSSGVGGANVLTF	TGTGCCAGCTCGTCGTCGGGGGTTGGCGGGGCCAACGTCCTGACTTTC
TRBV2	TRBJ2-1	TRBD2	CASSWTSGSRSSYSEQFF	TGTGCCAGCAGTTGGACTAGCGGGAGCCGGAGCTCCTACAGTGAGCAGTTCTTC
TRBV29-1	TRBJ2-6	-	CSVEPGANVLTF	TGCAGCGTTGAACCGGGGGCCAACGTCCTGACTTTC
TRBV9	TRBJ2-7	-	CASSVTTGFTYEQYF	TGTGCCAGCAGCGTCACAACAGGCTTTACATACGAGCAGTACTTC
TRBV28	TRBJ2-3	TRBD1	CASRRGDRSTDTQYF	TGTGCCAGCCGGAGGGGGGACAGGAGCACAGATACGCAGTATTTT
TRBV19	TRBJ2-2	TRBD2	CASSIAGGGTGELFF	TGTGCCAGTAGTATAGCGGGGGGTGGAACCGGGGAGCTGTTTTTT
TRBV19	TRBJ2-3	-	CASGGAGPSNTDTQYF	TGTGCCAGTGGCGGGGCAGGCCCTTCTAACACAGATACGCAGTATTTT
TRBV30	TRBJ1-3	-	CAWSSRGNTIYF	TGTGCCTGGTCGAGTCGAGGAAACACCATATATTTT
TRBV2	TRBJ1-2	-	CASSGDSGYGYTF	TGTGCCAGCAGTGGCGACAGTGGCTATGGCTACACCTTC
TRBV2	TRBJ2-1	TRBD1	CASTINRGLNEQFF	TGTGCCAGCACAATCAACAGGGGGTTGAATGAGCAGTTCTTC
TRBV7-3	TRBJ1-1	TRBD1	CASRGQLNTEAFF	TGTGCCAGCAGGGGACAGTTGAACACTGAAGCTTTCTTT
TRBV19	TRBJ2-3	-	CASSIRPRGGTDTQYF	TGTGCCAGTAGTATAAGACCCAGGGGGGGCACAGATACGCAGTATTTT
TRBV25-1	TRBJ2-7	-	CASSEGTREQYF	TGTGCCAGCAGTGAGGGTACGAGGGAGCAGTACTTC
TRBV11-3	TRBJ2-7	TRBD2	CASSSGLGSSYEQYF	TGTGCCAGCAGCTCGGGACTAGGGTCCTCCTACGAGCAGTACTTC
TRBV6-4	TRBJ2-7	-	CASTDTSYSYEQYF	TGTGCCAGCACCGACACATCCTACTCCTACGAGCAGTACTTC
TRBV6-4	TRBJ1-3	-	CASSLDGSSGNTIYF	TGTGCCAGCAGCCTAGACGGGAGCTCTGGAAACACCATATATTTT
TRBV29-1	TRBJ2-5	TRBD1	CSTRQGAGETQYF	TGCAGCACCAGACAGGGGGCGGGAGAGACCCAGTACTTC
TRBV30	TRBJ1-5	-	CAWSVRGRMDVPQHF	TGTGCCTGGAGTGTACGCGGCCGGATGGATGTGCCCCAGCATTTT
TRBV28	TRBJ2-1	-	CASSPTGTGYNEQFF	TGTGCCAGCAGTCCCACAGGGACGGGCTACAATGAGCAGTTCTTC
TRBV7-2	TRBJ1-5	TRBD1	CASSLAGGLNQPQHF	TGTGCCAGCAGCTTAGCAGGGGGCCTTAATCAGCCCCAGCATTTT
TRBV7-3	TRBJ2-7	TRBD1	CASSPRQGSHEQYF	TGTGCCAGCAGCCCCCGACAGGGTAGCCACGAGCAGTACTTC
TRBV19	TRBJ2-3	TRBD2	CASSPPSGRAKSTDTQYF	TGTGCCAGTAGTCCCCCAAGCGGGAGGGCCAAGAGCACAGATACGCAGTATTTT